The clone carrying this T cell receptor (beta chain) was found once. The data belong to a study of shared clonotypes between healthy human individuals. This CDR3 is built from 14 residues. The germline V gene encodes CDR1 SNHLY and CDR2 FYNNEI. Trimming cost V 7 bases and J 0 bases, with 12 bases left between them. The repertoire was sequenced with immunoSEQ multiplex PCR; TCRdb's copy has only in-frame clones and lacks some. This table has around 1,100,000 clones, around 77% appearing once. The chain joins TRBV2 to TRBJ1-2; no clear D. Specimen: memory CD4+ T cells from PBMCs. The subset here: CD45RA-negative fraction. The receptor comes from a man younger than 35 in good health. Some clones in this sample may be carry-over from other donors' samples. CDR3 DNA sequence: TGTGCCAGCATTTCCCTAGGCCCTAACTATGGCTACACCTTC. Protein sequence: CASISLGPNYGYTF.